This T cell receptor beta chain was identified during a study of blood T cell repertoires in COVID-19 (dated by TCRdb to the early 2020s). For the wider study: Samples covering the acute and convalescent phases of COVID-19 were provided by collaborators in the United States, Italy and Spain. The prospective study material was composed of cDNA or gDNA derived from T cells, B-cell-depleted T cells, or PBMCs. Deeply sampled blood TCRbeta repertoires from subjects exposed to, actively infected with, or recovered from COVID-19 were included in the dataset. The repertoires were released in a freely available public database meant as a resource for research on the immune response to SARS-CoV-2. The samples were drawn from two sources: the first 160 participants of the ongoing ImmuneRACE study, and fewer than 1,500 subjects contributed by 6 global collaborators. Sample metadata almost always included a de-identified subject ID, COVID-19 status, age in years and sex. HLA class I and class II types, where available, came from metadata supplied by the sample provider rather than from assay-based typing.

The paper's findings and limits, for the study overall: How much clinical and demographic metadata was included differed by source and by participant, and the metadata was provided uncurated.

TCRbeta CDR3 regions were amplified from genomic DNA by means of the immunoSEQ Assay, a bias-controlled multiplex PCR. Processing in the source paper ran as follows. The number of nucleated cells in each sample was estimated from the amplification of reference gene primers within the assay. Sequence reads were collapsed and filtered to measure the absolute abundance of every unique TCRbeta CDR3 rearrangement. Productive Simpson clonality was computed per sample as the square root of Simpson's diversity index over productive rearrangements. The clones in this table, taken by TCRdb from immuneACCESS, are in-frame only. Not every clone is retained; where verified, under half of the shortfall comes from an unresolved V gene, and the cause of the rest is unknown. The V and J calls and the clone size are those of that table, but D and trimming were determined from the DNA. A total of roughly 150,000 clones appear in this sample, roughly three quarters of them only once. The ten top clones hold less than 4.5% of the sample.

Each collaborating institution followed its own protocols to collect whole blood in K2EDTA tubes. For TCRbeta analysis, collaborators shipped samples as frozen whole blood, isolated PBMCs, or DNA extracted from either of those sample types. As regards this clone: Its target antigen remains unknown. A much larger clone differs from this one at a single base, so this may be a read error. The sample carries other DNA sequences with the same CDR3.

Sequences were obtained from peripheral blood. The clonotype originates from a man between 60 and 75 years old with acute or convalescent COVID-19.

Here the CDR3 is given as CASSYSILAGDSEYF. In nucleotides, the sequence is TGTGCCAGCAGTTACTCGATTCTAGCGGGAGATAGCGAATATTTC. The receptor chain draws on TRBV6-5 and TRBJ2-7; 10 bases in between match TRBD2. Inclusive of the bounding cysteine and phenylalanine, the CDR3 is 15 residues long. Solely the CDR3 DNA is kept, with 45 bases framed from the first base. From the germline V gene, CDR1 is MNHEY and CDR2 is SVGAGI.